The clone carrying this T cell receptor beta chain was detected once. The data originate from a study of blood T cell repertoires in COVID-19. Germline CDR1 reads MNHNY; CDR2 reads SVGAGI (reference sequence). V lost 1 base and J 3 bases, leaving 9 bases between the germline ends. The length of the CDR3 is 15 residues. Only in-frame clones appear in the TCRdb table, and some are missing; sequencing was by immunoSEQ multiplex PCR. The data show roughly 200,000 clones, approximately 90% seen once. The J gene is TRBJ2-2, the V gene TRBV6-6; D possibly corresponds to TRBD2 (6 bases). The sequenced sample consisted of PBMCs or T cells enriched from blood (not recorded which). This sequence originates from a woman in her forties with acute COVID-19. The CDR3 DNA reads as TGTGCCAGCAGTTACTTTGGAGGGTACACCGGGGAGCTGTTTTTT. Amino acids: CASSYFGGYTGELFF.